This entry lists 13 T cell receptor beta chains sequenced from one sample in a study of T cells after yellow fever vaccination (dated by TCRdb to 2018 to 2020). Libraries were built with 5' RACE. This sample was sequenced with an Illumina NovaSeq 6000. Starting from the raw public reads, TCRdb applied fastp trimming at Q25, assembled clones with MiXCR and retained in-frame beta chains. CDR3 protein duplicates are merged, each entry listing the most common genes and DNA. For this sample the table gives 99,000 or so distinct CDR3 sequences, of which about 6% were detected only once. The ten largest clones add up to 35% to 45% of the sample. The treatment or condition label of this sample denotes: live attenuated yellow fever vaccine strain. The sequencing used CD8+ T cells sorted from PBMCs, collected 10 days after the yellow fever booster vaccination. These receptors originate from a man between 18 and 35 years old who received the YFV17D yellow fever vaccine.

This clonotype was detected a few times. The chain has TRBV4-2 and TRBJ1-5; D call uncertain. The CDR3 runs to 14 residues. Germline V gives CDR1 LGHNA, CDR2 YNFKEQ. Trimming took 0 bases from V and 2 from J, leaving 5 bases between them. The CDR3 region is CASSQDLGNQPQHF. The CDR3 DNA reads TGTGCCAGCAGCCAAGATCTGGGCAATCAGCCCCAGCATTTT.

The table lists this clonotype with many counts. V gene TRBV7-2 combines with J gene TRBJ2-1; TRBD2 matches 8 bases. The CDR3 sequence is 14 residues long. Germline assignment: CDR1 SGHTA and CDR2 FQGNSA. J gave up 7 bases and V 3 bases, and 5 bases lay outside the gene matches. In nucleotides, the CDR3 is TGTGCCAGCAGCTTTTGGGCGGGGGGAAATGAGCAGTTCTTC. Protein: CASSFWAGGNEQFF.

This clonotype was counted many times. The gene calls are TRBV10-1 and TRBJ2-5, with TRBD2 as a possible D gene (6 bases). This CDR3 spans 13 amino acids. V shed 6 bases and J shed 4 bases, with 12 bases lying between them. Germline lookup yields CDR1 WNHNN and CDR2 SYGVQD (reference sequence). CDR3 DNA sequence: TGCGCCAGCAGCGCCCTGGGGGGAGAGACCCAGTACTTC. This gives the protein CASSALGGETQYF.

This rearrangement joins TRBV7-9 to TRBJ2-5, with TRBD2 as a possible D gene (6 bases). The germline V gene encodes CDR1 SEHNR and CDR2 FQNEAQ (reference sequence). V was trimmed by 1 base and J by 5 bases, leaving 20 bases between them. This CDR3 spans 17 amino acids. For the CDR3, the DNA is TGTGCCAGCAGCTTAGTAAAGGGGCGCGGGATCATTGAGACCCAGTACTTC. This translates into CASSLVKGRGIIETQYF.

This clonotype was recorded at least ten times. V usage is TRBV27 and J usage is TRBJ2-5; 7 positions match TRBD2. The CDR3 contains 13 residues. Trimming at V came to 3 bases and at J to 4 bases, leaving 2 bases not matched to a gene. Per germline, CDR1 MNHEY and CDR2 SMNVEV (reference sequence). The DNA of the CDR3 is TGTGCCAGCAGTTTGTGGGGGGGAGAGACCCAGTACTTC. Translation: CASSLWGGETQYF.

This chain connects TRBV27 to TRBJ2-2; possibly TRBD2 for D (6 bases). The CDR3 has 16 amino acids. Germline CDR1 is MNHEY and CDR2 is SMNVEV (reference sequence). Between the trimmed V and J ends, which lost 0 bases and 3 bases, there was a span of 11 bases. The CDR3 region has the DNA TGTGCCAGCAGTTTATCCACCGGGAGCGACACCGGGGAGCTGTTTTTT. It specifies CASSLSTGSDTGELFF.

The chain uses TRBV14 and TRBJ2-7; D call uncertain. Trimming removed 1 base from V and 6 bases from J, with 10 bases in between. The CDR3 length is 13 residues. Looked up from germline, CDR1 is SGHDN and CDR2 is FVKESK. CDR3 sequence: CASSQVKGGEQYF. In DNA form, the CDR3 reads TGTGCCAGCAGCCAAGTTAAGGGCGGCGAGCAGTACTTC.

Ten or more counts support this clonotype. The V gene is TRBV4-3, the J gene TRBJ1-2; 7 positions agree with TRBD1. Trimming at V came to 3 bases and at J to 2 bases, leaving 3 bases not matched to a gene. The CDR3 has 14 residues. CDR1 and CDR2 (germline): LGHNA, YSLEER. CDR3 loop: CASSQGQQNYGYTF. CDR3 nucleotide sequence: TGCGCCAGCAGCCAGGGACAGCAGAACTATGGCTACACCTTC.

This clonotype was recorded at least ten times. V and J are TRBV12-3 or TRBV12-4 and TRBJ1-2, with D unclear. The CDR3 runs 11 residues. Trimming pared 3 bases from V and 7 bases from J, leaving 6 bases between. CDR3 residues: CASSFSGGYTF. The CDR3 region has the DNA TGTGCCAGCAGTTTCTCCGGTGGCTACACCTTC.

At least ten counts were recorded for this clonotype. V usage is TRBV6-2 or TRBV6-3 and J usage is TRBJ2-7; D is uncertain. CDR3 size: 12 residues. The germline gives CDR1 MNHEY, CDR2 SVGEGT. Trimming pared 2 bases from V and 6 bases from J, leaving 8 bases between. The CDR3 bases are TGTGCCAGCAGTTACGGTGTGACCGAGCAGTACGTC. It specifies CASSYGVTEQYV.

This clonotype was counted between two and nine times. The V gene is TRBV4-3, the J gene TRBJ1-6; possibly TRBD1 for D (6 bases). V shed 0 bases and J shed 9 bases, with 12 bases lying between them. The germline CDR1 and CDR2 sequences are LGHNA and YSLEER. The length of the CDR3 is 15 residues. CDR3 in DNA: TGCGCCAGCAGCCAAGATGGGGGCATGGCTTCACCCCTCCACTTT. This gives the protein CASSQDGGMASPLHF.

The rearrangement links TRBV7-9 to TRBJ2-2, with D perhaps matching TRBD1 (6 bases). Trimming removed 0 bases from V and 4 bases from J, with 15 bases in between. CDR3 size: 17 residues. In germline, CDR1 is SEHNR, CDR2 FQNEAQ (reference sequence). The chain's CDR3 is CASSLARDTHRTGELFF. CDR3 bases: TGTGCCAGCAGCTTAGCTCGGGACACCCATCGCACCGGGGAGCTGTTTTTT.

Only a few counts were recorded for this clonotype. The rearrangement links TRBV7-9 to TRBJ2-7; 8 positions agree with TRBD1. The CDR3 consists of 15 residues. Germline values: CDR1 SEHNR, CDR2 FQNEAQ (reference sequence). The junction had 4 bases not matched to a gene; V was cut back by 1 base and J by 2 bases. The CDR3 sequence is CASSLVGTGPYEQYF. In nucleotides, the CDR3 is TGTGCCAGCAGCTTAGTCGGGACAGGCCCCTACGAGCAGTACTTC.